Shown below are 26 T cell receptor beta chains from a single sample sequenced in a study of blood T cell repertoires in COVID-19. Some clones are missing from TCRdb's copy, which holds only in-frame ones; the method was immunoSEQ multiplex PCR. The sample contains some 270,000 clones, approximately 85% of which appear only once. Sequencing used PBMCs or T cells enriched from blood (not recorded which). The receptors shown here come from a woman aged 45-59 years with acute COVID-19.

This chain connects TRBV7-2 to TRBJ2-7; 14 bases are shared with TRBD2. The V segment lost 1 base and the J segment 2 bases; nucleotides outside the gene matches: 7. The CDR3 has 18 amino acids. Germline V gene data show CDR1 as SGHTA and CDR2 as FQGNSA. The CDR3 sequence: CASSLEGLAGASPYEQYF. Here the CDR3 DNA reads TGTGCCAGCAGCTTAGAGGGACTAGCGGGGGCTTCCCCCTACGAGCAGTACTTC.

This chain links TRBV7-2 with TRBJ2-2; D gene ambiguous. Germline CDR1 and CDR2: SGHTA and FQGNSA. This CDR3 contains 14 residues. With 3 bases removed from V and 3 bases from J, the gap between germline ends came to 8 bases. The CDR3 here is CASSFSRHTGELFF. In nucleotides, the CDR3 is TGTGCCAGCAGCTTTAGCCGCCACACCGGGGAGCTGTTTTTT. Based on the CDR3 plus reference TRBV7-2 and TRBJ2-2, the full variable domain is GAGVSQSPSNKVTEKGKDVELRCDPISGHTALYWYRQSLGQGLEFLIYFQGNSAPDKSGLPSDRFSAERTGGSVSTLTIQRTQQEDSAVYLCASSFSRHTGELFFGEGSRLTVL.

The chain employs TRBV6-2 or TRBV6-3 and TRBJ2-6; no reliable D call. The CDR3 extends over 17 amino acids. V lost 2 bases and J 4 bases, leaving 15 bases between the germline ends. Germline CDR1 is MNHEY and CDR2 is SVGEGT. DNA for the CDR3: TGTGCCAGCAGTTACAGTCCATCATTGGCCGGGGCCAACGTCCTGACTTTC. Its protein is CASSYSPSLAGANVLTF.

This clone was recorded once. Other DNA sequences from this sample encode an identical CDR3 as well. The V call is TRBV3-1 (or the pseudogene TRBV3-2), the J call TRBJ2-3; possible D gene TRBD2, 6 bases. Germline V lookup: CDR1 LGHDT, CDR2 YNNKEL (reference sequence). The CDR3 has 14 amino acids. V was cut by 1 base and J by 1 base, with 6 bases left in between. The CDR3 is CASSQGGGTDTQYF. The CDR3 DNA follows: TGTGCCAGCAGCCAAGGCGGGGGCACAGATACGCAGTATTTT.

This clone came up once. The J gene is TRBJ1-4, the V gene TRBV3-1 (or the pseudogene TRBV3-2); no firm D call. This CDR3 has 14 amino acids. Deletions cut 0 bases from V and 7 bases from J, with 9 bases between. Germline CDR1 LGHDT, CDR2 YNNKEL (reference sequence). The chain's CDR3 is CASSQERTSEKLFF. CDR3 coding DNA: TGTGCCAGCAGCCAAGAAAGAACCAGTGAAAAACTGTTTTTT.

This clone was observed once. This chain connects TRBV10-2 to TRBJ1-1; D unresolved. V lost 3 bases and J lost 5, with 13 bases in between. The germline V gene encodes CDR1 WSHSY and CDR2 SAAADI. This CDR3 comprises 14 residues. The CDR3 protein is CASSEGRGETEAFF. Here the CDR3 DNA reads TGCGCCAGCAGTGAAGGGCGGGGTGAGACTGAAGCTTTCTTT.

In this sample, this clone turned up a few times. CDR3 loop: CASSPPGTGGLDEQYF. The CDR3 region has the DNA TGTGCCAGCAGCCCACCCGGGACAGGGGGCCTGGACGAGCAGTACTTC. V gene TRBV7-9 combines with J gene TRBJ2-7; 12 bases are a match to TRBD1. Per germline, CDR1 SEHNR and CDR2 FQNEAQ (reference sequence). The length of the CDR3 is 16 residues. Trimming at V came to 5 bases and at J to 5 bases, leaving 10 bases not matched to a gene.

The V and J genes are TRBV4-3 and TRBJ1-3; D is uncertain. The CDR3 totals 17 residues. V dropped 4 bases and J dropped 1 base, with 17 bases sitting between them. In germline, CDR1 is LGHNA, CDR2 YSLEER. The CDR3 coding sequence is TGCGCCAGCAGCCGAAACCGCGGAGGGCAGTCTGGAAACACCATATATTTT. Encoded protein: CASSRNRGGQSGNTIYF.

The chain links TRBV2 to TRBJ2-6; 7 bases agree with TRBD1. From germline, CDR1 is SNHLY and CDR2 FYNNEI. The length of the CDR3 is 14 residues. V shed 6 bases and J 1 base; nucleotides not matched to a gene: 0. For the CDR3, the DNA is TGTGCCAGCAGGGACAGGTCTGGGGCCAACGTCCTGACTTTC. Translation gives CASRDRSGANVLTF.

As DNA, the CDR3 is TGCAGCGGCGCGCCGCGGGGGCTTATCTACAATGAGCAGTTCTTC. This gives the protein CSGAPRGLIYNEQFF. The chain employs TRBV29-1 and TRBJ2-1; tentatively, D is TRBD2 (7 bases). CDR1 is SQVTM, CDR2 ANQGSEA, per germline. The CDR3 has 15 residues. With 7 bases removed from V and 3 bases from J, the gap between germline ends came to 19 bases.

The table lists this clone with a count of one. Here the CDR3 reads CASSLGDRGNEAFF. CDR3 in DNA: TGTGCCAGCAGCTTAGGGGACAGGGGCAATGAAGCTTTCTTT. The genes are TRBV7-2 and TRBJ1-1; 10 bases fit TRBD1. Per germline, CDR1 SGHTA and CDR2 FQGNSA. Trimming cost V 1 base and J 7 bases; bases outside gene matches: 3. The CDR3 loop spans 14 amino acids.

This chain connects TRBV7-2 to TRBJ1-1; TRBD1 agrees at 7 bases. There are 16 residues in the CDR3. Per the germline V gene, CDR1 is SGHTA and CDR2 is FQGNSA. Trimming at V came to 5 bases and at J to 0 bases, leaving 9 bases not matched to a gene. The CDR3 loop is CASSPTGFALNTEAFF. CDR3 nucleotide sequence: TGTGCCAGCAGCCCGACAGGGTTTGCATTGAACACTGAAGCTTTCTTT. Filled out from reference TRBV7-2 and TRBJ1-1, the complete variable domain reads GAGVSQSPSNKVTEKGKDVELRCDPISGHTALYWYRQSLGQGLEFLIYFQGNSAPDKSGLPSDRFSAERTGGSVSTLTIQRTQQEDSAVYLCASSPTGFALNTEAFFGQGTRLTVV.

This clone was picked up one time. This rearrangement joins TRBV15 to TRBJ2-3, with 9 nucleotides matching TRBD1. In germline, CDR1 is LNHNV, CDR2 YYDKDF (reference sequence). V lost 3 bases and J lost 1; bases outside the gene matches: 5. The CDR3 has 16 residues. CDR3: CATSRGQGLRTDTQYF. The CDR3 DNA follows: TGTGCCACCAGCAGGGGACAGGGCTTGCGCACAGATACGCAGTATTTT. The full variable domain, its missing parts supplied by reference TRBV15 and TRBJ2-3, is DAMVIQNPRYQVTQFGKPVTLSCSQTLNHNVMYWYQQKSSQAPKLLFHYYDKDFNNEADTPDNFQSRRPNTSFCFLDIRSPGLGDTAMYLCATSRGQGLRTDTQYFGPGTRLTVL.

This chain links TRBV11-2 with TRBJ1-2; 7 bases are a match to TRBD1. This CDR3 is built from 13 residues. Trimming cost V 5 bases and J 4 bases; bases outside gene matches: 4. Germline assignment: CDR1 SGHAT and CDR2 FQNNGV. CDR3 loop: CASSPGQSYGYTF. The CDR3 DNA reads TGTGCCAGCAGCCCGGGACAGAGCTATGGCTACACCTTC.

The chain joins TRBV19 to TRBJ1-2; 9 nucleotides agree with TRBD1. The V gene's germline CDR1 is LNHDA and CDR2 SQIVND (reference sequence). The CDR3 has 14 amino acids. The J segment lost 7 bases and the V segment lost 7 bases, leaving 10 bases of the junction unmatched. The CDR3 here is CASTKPGQGGGYTF. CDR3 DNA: TGTGCCAGTACCAAGCCGGGACAGGGAGGTGGCTACACCTTC.

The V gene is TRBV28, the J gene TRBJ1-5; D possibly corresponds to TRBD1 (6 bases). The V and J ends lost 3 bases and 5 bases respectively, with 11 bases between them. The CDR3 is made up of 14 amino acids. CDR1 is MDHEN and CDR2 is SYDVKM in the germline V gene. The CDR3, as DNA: TGTGCCAGCAGTTTTGGACAGTCCCATCAGCCCCAGCATTTT. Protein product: CASSFGQSHQPQHF. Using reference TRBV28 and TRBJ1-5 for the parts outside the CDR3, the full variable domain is DVKVTQSSRYLVKRTGEKVFLECVQDMDHENMFWYRQDPGLGLRLIYFSYDVKMKEKGDIPEGYSVSREKKERFSLILESASTNQTSMYLCASSFGQSHQPQHFGDGTRLSIL.

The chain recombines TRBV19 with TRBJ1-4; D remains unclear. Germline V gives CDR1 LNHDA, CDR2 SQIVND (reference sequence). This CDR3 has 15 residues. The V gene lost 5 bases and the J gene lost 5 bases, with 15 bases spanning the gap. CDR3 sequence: CASSSSRLVNEKLFF. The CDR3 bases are TGTGCCAGTAGTTCCTCGAGGCTAGTGAATGAAAAACTGTTTTTT.

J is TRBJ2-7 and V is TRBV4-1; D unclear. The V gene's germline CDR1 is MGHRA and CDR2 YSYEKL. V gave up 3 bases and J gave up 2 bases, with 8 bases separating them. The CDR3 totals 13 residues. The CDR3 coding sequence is TGCGCCAGCAGCCAGACACCGACCTACGAGCAGTACTTC. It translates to CASSQTPTYEQYF.

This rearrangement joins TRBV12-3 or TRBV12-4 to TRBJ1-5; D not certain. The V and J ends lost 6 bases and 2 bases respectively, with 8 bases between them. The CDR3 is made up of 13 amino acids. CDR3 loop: CASSSYGNQPQHF. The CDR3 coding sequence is TGTGCCAGCAGCTCTTATGGCAATCAGCCCCAGCATTTT.

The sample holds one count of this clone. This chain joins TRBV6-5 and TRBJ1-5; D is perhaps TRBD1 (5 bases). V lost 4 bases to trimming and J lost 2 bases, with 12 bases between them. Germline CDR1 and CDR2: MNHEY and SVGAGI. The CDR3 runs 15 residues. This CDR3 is CASSSHTGGNQPQHF. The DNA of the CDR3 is TGTGCCAGCAGTTCCCACACAGGAGGCAATCAGCCCCAGCATTTT.

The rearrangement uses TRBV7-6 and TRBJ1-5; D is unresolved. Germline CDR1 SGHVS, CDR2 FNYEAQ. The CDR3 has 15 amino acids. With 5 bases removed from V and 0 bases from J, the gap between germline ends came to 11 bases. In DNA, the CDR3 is TGTGCCAGCAGCCTCACAGAAAATAGCAATCAGCCCCAGCATTTT. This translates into CASSLTENSNQPQHF.

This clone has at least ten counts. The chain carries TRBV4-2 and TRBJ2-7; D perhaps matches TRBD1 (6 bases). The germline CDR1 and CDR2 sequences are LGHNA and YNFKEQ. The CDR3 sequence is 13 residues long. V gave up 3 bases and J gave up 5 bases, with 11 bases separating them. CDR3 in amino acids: CASSQEYRDEQYF. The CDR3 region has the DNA TGTGCCAGCAGCCAGGAATACAGGGACGAGCAGTACTTC.

The CDR3 here is CASSQTGGFSPLHF. The CDR3 DNA is TGCGCCAGCAGCCAAACAGGGGGATTTTCACCCCTCCACTTT. This chain links TRBV4-3 with TRBJ1-6; TRBD1 matches 8 bases. Germline V gene lookup returns CDR1 LGHNA and CDR2 YSLEER. V lost 2 bases, J lost 9 bases, and 3 bases stayed unmatched. This CDR3 is built from 14 residues.

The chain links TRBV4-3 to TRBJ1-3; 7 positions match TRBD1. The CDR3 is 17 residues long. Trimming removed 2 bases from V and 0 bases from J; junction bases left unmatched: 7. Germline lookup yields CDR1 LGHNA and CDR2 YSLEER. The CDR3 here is CASSQIPTGHSGNTIYF. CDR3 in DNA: TGCGCCAGCAGCCAAATCCCGACAGGGCACTCTGGAAACACCATATATTTT.

CDR3 bases: TGTGCCAGCAGCTTAGGGCTTGGAGGCTATGGCTACACCTTC. Protein: CASSLGLGGYGYTF. The chain recombines TRBV7-2 with TRBJ1-2; no firm D call. CDR1 is SGHTA and CDR2 is FQGNSA in the germline V gene. The V end lost 1 base, the J end lost 4 bases, and 10 bases lay between the germline ends. CDR3 length: 14 amino acids. Using reference TRBV7-2 and TRBJ1-2 for the parts outside the CDR3, the full variable domain is GAGVSQSPSNKVTEKGKDVELRCDPISGHTALYWYRQSLGQGLEFLIYFQGNSAPDKSGLPSDRFSAERTGGSVSTLTIQRTQQEDSAVYLCASSLGLGGYGYTFGSGTRLTVV.

The CDR3 bases are TGTGCCAGTAGTACCCACAGGGGGCGGAATGAAAAACTGTTTTTT. As protein: CASSTHRGRNEKLFF. V gene TRBV19 combines with J gene TRBJ1-4, with 9 bases fitting TRBD1. The CDR3 has 15 amino acids. After removal of 4 bases from V and 5 bases from J, the junction contained 5 bases not matched to a gene. Germline loops: CDR1 LNHDA, CDR2 SQIVND (reference sequence).